These 10 T cell receptor beta chains came from one sample sequenced in a study of blood T cell repertoires in COVID-19 (dated by TCRdb to 2018 to 2021). Library creation used the immunoSEQ multiplex PCR assay. TCRdb mirrors the immuneACCESS table, restricted to in-frame sequences. Some clones are absent from its copies; in checked studies, under half trace to an unresolved V gene, and the reason for the others is unknown. Across this sample there are fewer than 200,000 clones, with about nine tenths seen only once. Of the sample, nearly 5% falls within the top ten clones. Sequencing was performed on peripheral blood. These receptors came from a man aged 30 to 39 with COVID-19, enrolled during active disease.

The chain joins TRBV7-2 to TRBJ2-5, with a tentative D call TRBD2 (6 bases). The V and J ends lost 1 base and 10 bases respectively, with 16 bases between them. Germline V lookup: CDR1 SGHTA, CDR2 FQGNSA. The CDR3 runs 14 residues. For the CDR3, the DNA is TGTGCCAGCAGCTTAGATCCGAGCTGGGGGGACCAGTACTTC. This translates into CASSLDPSWGDQYF.

The chain links TRBV28 to TRBJ2-1, with 10 bases matching TRBD2. J was trimmed by 4 bases and V by 5 bases; bases with no gene match: 8. This CDR3 comprises 16 residues. CDR1 and CDR2 from the germline V gene are MDHEN and SYDVKM. CDR3 bases: TGTGCCAGCAGTCCCACCGGACTAGCGGTGTACAATGAGCAGTTCTTC. Translating gives CASSPTGLAVYNEQFF.

The chain is built from TRBV20-1 and TRBJ1-5, with 10 nucleotides matching TRBD1. The CDR3 has 16 residues. After removal of 3 bases from V and 7 bases from J, the junction contained 12 bases not matched to a gene. In germline, CDR1 is DFQATT, CDR2 SNEGSKA (reference sequence). CDR3 loop: CSASSSGQGFGQPQHF. CDR3 nucleotides: TGCAGTGCTAGTTCCTCGGGACAGGGGTTTGGGCAGCCCCAGCATTTT.

The rearrangement uses TRBV5-8 and TRBJ2-2; 10 bases fit TRBD1. V was pared by 7 bases and J by 4 bases, with 7 bases of the junction left unmatched. CDR3 length equals 15 residues. Germline loops: CDR1 SGHTS, CDR2 YDEGEE. The CDR3 region has the DNA TGTGCCAGCGGAACCGGGACAGGGGCCACCGGGGAGCTGTTTTTT. It encodes CASGTGTGATGELFF. Using reference TRBV5-8 and TRBJ2-2 for the parts outside the CDR3, the full variable domain is EAGVTQSPTHLIKTRGQQATLRCSPISGHTSVYWYQQALGLGLQFLLWYDEGEERNRGNFPPRFSGRQFPNYSSELNVNALELEDSALYLCASGTGTGATGELFFGEGSRLTVL.

This rearrangement joins TRBV27 to TRBJ2-1, with 8 positions matching TRBD2. J gave up 7 bases and V 4 bases, and 21 bases lay outside the gene matches. This CDR3 comprises 19 residues. Germline V gene lookup returns CDR1 MNHEY and CDR2 SMNVEV (reference sequence). The CDR3 sequence: CASSSAGGSGKAVGNEQFF. CDR3 DNA sequence: TGTGCCAGCAGTTCTGCCGGGGGTAGCGGGAAGGCCGTCGGGAATGAGCAGTTCTTC.

The chain uses TRBV19 and TRBJ2-7, with 9 bases matching TRBD1. Germline V gene lookup returns CDR1 LNHDA and CDR2 SQIVND (reference sequence). CDR3 size: 16 residues. After removal of 6 bases from V and 2 bases from J, the junction contained 11 bases not matched to a gene. CDR3 sequence: CASSSKRTGATYEQYF. CDR3 sequence (DNA): TGTGCCAGTAGCTCAAAACGGACAGGGGCGACCTACGAGCAGTACTTC.

The rearrangement joins TRBV11-2 to TRBJ1-3; 7 bases fit TRBD1. The length of the CDR3 is 15 residues. Per germline, CDR1 SGHAT and CDR2 FQNNGV. V trimming: 4 bases; J trimming: 4 bases; junction bases outside the gene matches: 7. This chain's CDR3 is CASSSTGPVGNTIYF. As DNA, the CDR3 is TGTGCCAGCAGCTCGACAGGGCCCGTCGGAAACACCATATATTTT.

This chain connects TRBV28 to TRBJ2-7; D is unclear. V was cut by 6 bases and J by 3 bases, with 15 bases left in between. This CDR3 is built from 14 residues. The germline gives CDR1 MDHEN, CDR2 SYDVKM. The CDR3 DNA follows: TGTGCCAGCAGCCCCCACGACACGTACTACGAGCAGTACTTC. It codes for CASSPHDTYYEQYF. The full variable domain, its missing parts supplied by reference TRBV28 and TRBJ2-7, is DVKVTQSSRYLVKRTGEKVFLECVQDMDHENMFWYRQDPGLGLRLIYFSYDVKMKEKGDIPEGYSVSREKKERFSLILESASTNQTSMYLCASSPHDTYYEQYFGPGTRLTVT.

The rearrangement links TRBV6-5 to TRBJ1-1, with a possible D match to TRBD1 (5 bases). The V gene lost 6 bases and the J gene lost 4 bases, with 12 bases spanning the gap. Germline CDR1 reads MNHEY; CDR2 reads SVGAGI. CDR3 length equals 13 residues. CDR3 residues: CASRAGKTTEAFF. The CDR3 DNA is TGTGCCAGCAGGGCAGGGAAAACCACTGAAGCTTTCTTT.

In its sample, this clone was seen a few times. This chain connects TRBV7-9 to TRBJ1-1; D call uncertain. V gave up 4 bases and J gave up 3 bases, with 3 bases separating them. The CDR3 has 11 amino acids. Germline V gene sequence: CDR1 SEHNR, CDR2 FQNEAQ (reference sequence). The CDR3 nucleotides are TGTGCCAGCAGCTCGGACACTGAAGCTTTCTTT. Its translation is CASSSDTEAFF.